One sample yielded the 3 T cell receptor beta chains listed below, sequenced in a study of OX40 agonist ivuxolimab in advanced cancers. This table comes from immunoSEQ multiplex PCR, and its TCRdb copy is limited to in-frame clones, with some not included. The sample records roughly 120,000 clones, under 95% being singletons. The specimen comprised CD4+ or CD8+ T cells sorted from blood, sampled in a trial of the OX40 agonist ivuxolimab. Receptors were obtained from an adult with an advanced solid tumor such as melanoma, head and neck, liver or kidney cancer.

The V call is TRBV19, the J call TRBJ2-5; no definite D call. CDR3 length equals 13 residues. V was shortened by 6 bases and J by 2 bases, with 10 bases between the two germline ends. Germline CDR1 LNHDA, CDR2 SQIVND (reference sequence). CDR3 nucleotide sequence: TGTGCCAGTAGGCGGCAGACTCAAGAGACCCAGTACTTC. Translation gives CASRRQTQETQYF.

The chain has TRBV6-1 and TRBJ2-7; a possible D gene is TRBD2 (6 bases). Germline lookup yields CDR1 MNHNS and CDR2 SASEGT. Trimming took 0 bases from V and 3 from J, leaving 15 bases between them. The CDR3 sequence is 16 residues long. The CDR3 spells CASSEAPTGVLYEQYF. The CDR3 DNA follows: TGTGCCAGCAGTGAAGCTCCAACGGGGGTCCTCTACGAGCAGTACTTC.

The chain is built from TRBV19 and TRBJ1-5; D not certain. The germline CDR1 and CDR2 sequences are LNHDA and SQIVND (reference sequence). The CDR3 has 14 residues. V was shortened by 4 bases and J by 5 bases, with 12 bases between the two germline ends. CDR3 sequence (DNA): TGTGCCAGTAGTACTTCCCGCGGGGATCAGCCCCAGCATTTT. Protein sequence: CASSTSRGDQPQHF.